This T cell receptor (beta chain) originates from a study of blood T cell repertoires in COVID-19. This CDR3 is 12 amino acids long. Germline V gene lookup returns CDR1 SNHLY and CDR2 FYNNEI. V lost 6 bases, J lost 5 bases, and 7 bases lay in between. As processed by the authors: How many nucleated cells were present was estimated from reference gene primer amplification. Sequenced by immunoSEQ multiplex PCR; TCRdb stores in-frame clones only, minus some. Clonal size and the V and J genes are those of that table, whereas D and trimming came from the DNA. The sample has approximately 300,000 clones, 75% to 90% seen once; the top ten hold around 1.9%.

Sequencing was done on a sample of PBMCs or T cells enriched from blood (not recorded which). This receptor was obtained from a woman aged 25 to 39 who had been exposed to COVID-19. J is TRBJ1-4 and V is TRBV2; D ambiguous. The CDR3: CASRYRNEKLFF. The CDR3 DNA reads TGTGCCAGCAGATACAGAAATGAAAAACTGTTTTTT.